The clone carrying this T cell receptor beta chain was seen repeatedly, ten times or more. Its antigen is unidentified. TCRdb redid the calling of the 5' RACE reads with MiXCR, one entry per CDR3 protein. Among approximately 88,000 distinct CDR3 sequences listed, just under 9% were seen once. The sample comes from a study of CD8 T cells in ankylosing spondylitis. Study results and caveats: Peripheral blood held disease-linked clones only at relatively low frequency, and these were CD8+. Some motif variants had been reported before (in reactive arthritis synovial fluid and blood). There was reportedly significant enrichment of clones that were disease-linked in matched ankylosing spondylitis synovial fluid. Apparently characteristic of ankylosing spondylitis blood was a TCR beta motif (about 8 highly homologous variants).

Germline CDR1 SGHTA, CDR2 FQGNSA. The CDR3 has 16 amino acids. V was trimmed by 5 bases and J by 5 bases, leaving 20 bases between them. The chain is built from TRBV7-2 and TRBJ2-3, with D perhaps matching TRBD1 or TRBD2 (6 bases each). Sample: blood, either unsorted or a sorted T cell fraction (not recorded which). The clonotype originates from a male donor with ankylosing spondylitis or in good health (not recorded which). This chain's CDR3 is CASSPPRGLGGDTQYF. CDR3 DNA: TGTGCCAGCAGCCCGCCCCGGGGGCTGGGGGGAGATACGCAGTATTTT.